The rows below give T cell receptor beta chains drawn from one sample of a study of tumor-infiltrating lymphocytes in primary liver carcinoma. TCRdb analysed the multiplex PCR reads with MiXCR anew, one entry per CDR3 protein. Among tens of thousands of distinct CDR3 sequences listed, roughly two thirds were seen once. Sequenced input: liver tumor tissue from sampling region 4. The receptors come from a man aged 35-49 years with primary liver carcinoma and hepatitis B virus infection. Each CDR3 is given with its conserved first and last residue. Fields, in order: D gene, clone size, J gene, V gene, CDR3 protein, CDR3 DNA. The D gene is left open where the match is weak. Some rows have no size entry. The others give once, few or many, or a class for an expanded clone.

d_gene: -
abundance: once
j_gene: TRBJ2-1
v_gene: TRBV4-1
CDR3aa: CASSRAALVSEQFF
CDR3nt: TGCGCCAGCAGCCGAGCGGCTTTAGTAAGTGAGCAGTTCTTC

d_gene: -
abundance: -
j_gene: TRBJ2-1
v_gene: TRBV12-3/TRBV12-4
CDR3aa: CASSSGTTAYNEQFF
CDR3nt: TGCGCCAGCAGTTCGGGAACCACTGCCTACAATGAGCAGTTCTTC

d_gene: -
abundance: -
j_gene: TRBJ2-1
v_gene: TRBV11-1
CDR3aa: CASSTDGTVKSPIWNEQFF
CDR3nt: TGTGCCAGCAGCACAGACGGGACTGTCAAATCACCTATCTGGAATGAGCAGTTCTTC

d_gene: -
abundance: -
j_gene: TRBJ2-3
v_gene: TRBV29-1
CDR3aa: CRAGRETITDTQYF
CDR3nt: TGCAGAGCCGGGCGGGAAACAATCACAGATACGCAATATTTT

d_gene: TRBD1
abundance: -
j_gene: TRBJ1-2
v_gene: TRBV29-1
CDR3aa: CSVLGQGAGNYGYSF
CDR3nt: TGCAGCGTGTTGGGACAGGGGGCCGGCAACTATGGCTACAGCTTC

d_gene: TRBD2
abundance: -
j_gene: TRBJ2-7
v_gene: TRBV5-1
CDR3aa: CTSSLGLIHEQYF
CDR3nt: TGCACCAGCAGCTTGGGACTAATCCACGAGCAGTACTTC

d_gene: TRBD2
abundance: many
j_gene: TRBJ2-1
v_gene: TRBV15
CDR3aa: CATSRSGREGNEQFF
CDR3nt: TGTGCCACCAGCAGATCGGGGCGGGAGGGGAATGAGCAGTTCTTC

d_gene: -
abundance: -
j_gene: TRBJ2-7
v_gene: TRBV11-2
CDR3aa: CASSLEYEISGEQYF
CDR3nt: TGTGCCAGCAGCTTAGAGTACGAAATCTCTGGCGAGCAGTACTTC

d_gene: -
abundance: -
j_gene: TRBJ1-6
v_gene: TRBV4-1
CDR3aa: CASSYHLPGADSPLHF
CDR3nt: TGCGCCAGCAGCTACCACCTACCGGGGGCGGACTCACCCCTCCACTTT

d_gene: -
abundance: -
j_gene: TRBJ2-7
v_gene: TRBV11-2
CDR3aa: CASNLTDAAYEQYF
CDR3nt: TGTGCCAGCAACTTAACGGACGCTGCCTACGAGCAGTACTTC

d_gene: -
abundance: -
j_gene: TRBJ2-1
v_gene: TRBV1
CDR3aa: CTSSHDMQETQFF
CDR3nt: TGCACCAGCAGTCACGACATGCAAGAGACCCAGTTCTTC

d_gene: -
abundance: -
j_gene: TRBJ2-5
v_gene: TRBV29-1
CDR3aa: CNGMDSGKTQYF
CDR3nt: TGCAACGGTATGGACAGTGGAAAGACCCAGTACTTC

d_gene: -
abundance: many
j_gene: TRBJ2-3
v_gene: TRBV25-1
CDR3aa: CASSEGLRSTDTQYF
CDR3nt: TGTGCCAGCAGTGAAGGTTTGCGGAGCACAGATACGCAGTATTTT

d_gene: -
abundance: -
j_gene: TRBJ2-5
v_gene: TRBV29-1
CDR3aa: CSGTTDQQTQYF
CDR3nt: TGCAGCGGAACGACAGACCAACAGACCCAGTACTTC

d_gene: -
abundance: -
j_gene: TRBJ1-5
v_gene: TRBV6-5
CDR3aa: CASSYRRNQPQHF
CDR3nt: TGTGCCAGCAGTTACAGGAGGAATCAGCCCCAGCACTTT

d_gene: -
abundance: many
j_gene: TRBJ2-2
v_gene: TRBV21-1
CDR3aa: CASTKHGPAGELFF
CDR3nt: TGTGCCAGCACCAAACATGGCCCGGCCGGGGAGCTGTTTTTT

d_gene: -
abundance: -
j_gene: TRBJ2-7
v_gene: TRBV29-1
CDR3aa: CSVAGTPPYEQYF
CDR3nt: TGCAGTGTTGCCGGGACTCCCCCCTACGAGCAGTACTTC

d_gene: -
abundance: -
j_gene: TRBJ1-1
v_gene: TRBV29-1
CDR3aa: CSVVGGPMNAEAFF
CDR3nt: TGCAGCGTGGTAGGGGGTCCCATGAACGCTGAAGCTTTCTTT

d_gene: -
abundance: -
j_gene: TRBJ2-1
v_gene: TRBV5-5
CDR3aa: CARSPGQGSYNEQFF
CDR3nt: TGTGCCAGGAGCCCTGGTCAGGGTTCATACAATGAGCAGTTCTTC

d_gene: TRBD2
abundance: -
j_gene: TRBJ2-3
v_gene: TRBV10-2
CDR3aa: CTSGELQGLASTDTQYF
CDR3nt: TGCACCAGCGGTGAGTTACAGGGACTAGCTAGCACAGATACGCAGTATTTT

d_gene: -
abundance: -
j_gene: TRBJ2-3
v_gene: TRBV6-9
CDR3aa: CASSPITGGVTDAQYF
CDR3nt: TGTGCCAGCAGTCCCATCACGGGTGGAGTCACAGATGCACAGTATTTT

d_gene: -
abundance: -
j_gene: TRBJ2-5
v_gene: TRBV11-2
CDR3aa: CASSFDASYEEYF
CDR3nt: TGTGCCAGCAGCTTTGACGCTAGTTATGAAGAGTACTTC

d_gene: TRBD2
abundance: -
j_gene: TRBJ2-3
v_gene: TRBV4-2
CDR3aa: CASSQVMLLAGATDTHYF
CDR3nt: TGTGCCAGCAGCCAAGTGATGCTTCTAGCGGGAGCGACAGATACGCATTATTTT